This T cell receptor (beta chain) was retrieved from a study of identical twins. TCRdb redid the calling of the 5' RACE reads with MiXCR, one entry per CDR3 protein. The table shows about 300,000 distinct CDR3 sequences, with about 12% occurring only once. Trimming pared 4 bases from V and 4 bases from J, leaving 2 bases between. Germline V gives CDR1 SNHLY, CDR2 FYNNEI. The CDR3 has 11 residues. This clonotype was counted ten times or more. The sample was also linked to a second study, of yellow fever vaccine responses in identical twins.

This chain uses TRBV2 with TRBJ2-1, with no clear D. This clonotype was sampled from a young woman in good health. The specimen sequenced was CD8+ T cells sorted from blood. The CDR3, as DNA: TGTGCCAGCAGTGTTTACAATGAGCAGTTCTTC. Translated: CASSVYNEQFF.